This T cell receptor (beta chain) derives from a study of blood T cells in healthy people across ages. This clonotype was detected a few times. Its cognate antigen is unknown. Each individual donor underwent a draw of approximately 9.6 milliliters of peripheral blood. Sample-barcoded 5' priming and a J-beta primer mix drove a second PCR of 7 to 11 cycles. TCRdb re-called the 5' RACE reads with MiXCR, one entry per CDR3 protein. The profile shows around 1,100,000 distinct CDR3 sequences, roughly two fifths of them singletons. Points from the study as a whole: Observed TCR beta diversity per million T cells went down as age went up. This fall followed a roughly linear course with age.

The sequenced sample was blood. The TCR originated in a young man in good health.

CDR3: CASTPGTVTNTEAFF. CDR3 sequence (DNA): TGTGCCAGCACCCCCGGGACAGTCACGAACACTGAAGCTTTCTTT. The chain links TRBV2 to TRBJ1-1; 7 nucleotides line up with TRBD1. The J segment lost 1 base and the V segment lost 7 bases, leaving 9 bases of the junction unmatched. Germline assignment: CDR1 SNHLY and CDR2 FYNNEI. The CDR3 consists of 15 residues.